The present T cell receptor (beta chain) was sequenced within a study of blood T cell repertoires in COVID-19. Sequencing was performed with immunoSEQ multiplex PCR; in TCRdb, only in-frame clones are kept and a portion is missing. The repertoire holds 310,000 or so clones, with 87% as singletons. The CDR3 runs 13 residues. J lost 10 bases, V lost 6 bases, and 9 bases had no gene match. Germline CDR1 is MNHEY and CDR2 is SVGAGI. The V gene is TRBV6-5, the J gene TRBJ2-3; 8 bases fit TRBD2. This TCR was recovered from a woman aged 18-30 years who had recovered from COVID-19. Sequencing was done on a sample of PBMCs or T cells enriched from blood (not recorded which). CDR3 amino acids: CASRDRLATAQYF. CDR3 DNA: TGTGCCAGCAGAGACCGACTAGCGACTGCGCAGTATTTT.